The 10 T cell receptor beta chains below come from one sample, sequenced in a study of immune evolution from preneoplasia to lung adenocarcinoma. Sequencing was performed with immunoSEQ multiplex PCR; in TCRdb, only in-frame clones are kept and a portion is missing. The profile shows some 5,600 clones, over 65% of them singletons. The sequenced sample consisted of FFPE lung adenocarcinoma in situ tissue. These receptors came from a person aged 55-80 years with lung adenocarcinoma.

The chain uses TRBV4-2 and TRBJ1-2; 7 bases line up with TRBD1. The germline gives CDR1 LGHNA, CDR2 YNFKEQ. This CDR3 has 15 residues. The J segment lost 1 base and the V segment lost 0 bases, leaving 2 bases of the junction unmatched. The CDR3 here is CASSQDTGVNYGYTF. CDR3 nucleotides: TGTGCCAGCAGCCAAGATACAGGGGTTAACTATGGCTACACCTTC.

The J gene is TRBJ2-3, the V gene TRBV11-3; D may correspond to TRBD1 or TRBD2 (5 bases each). This CDR3 has 16 residues. Trimming left V 6 bases short and J 0 bases short, with 16 bases between. Per germline, CDR1 SGHNT and CDR2 YENEEA. CDR3 sequence (DNA): TGTGCCAGCAGAGAATCGGGTCGGGGCAGCACAGATACGCAGTATTTT. Protein: CASRESGRGSTDTQYF.

This clone was found a few times. The chain links TRBV30 to TRBJ1-3, with unresolved D. The CDR3 runs 14 residues. With 3 bases removed from V and 1 base from J, the gap between germline ends came to 10 bases. The germline gives CDR1 GTSNPN, CDR2 SVGIG (reference sequence). The CDR3, as DNA: TGTGCCTGGAGGCTTGCGGGTTCTGGAAACACCATATATTTT. Protein product: CAWRLAGSGNTIYF.

The chain combines TRBV5-1 with TRBJ2-6; a weak D match, TRBD1 (6 bases). Germline V gene data show CDR1 as SGHRS and CDR2 as YFSETQ. The germline V and J ends were trimmed by 4 bases and 0 bases, with 14 bases remaining between them. The CDR3 contains 17 residues. Written as DNA, the CDR3 is TGCGCCAGCAGCCGCTTTGGACAGACCTCTGGGGCCAACGTCCTGACTTTC. It yields the protein CASSRFGQTSGANVLTF.

The chain uses TRBV6-1 and TRBJ2-1, with D possibly matching TRBD2 (5 bases). Trimming shortened V by 0 bases and J by 2 bases, and 8 bases separated the two germline ends. CDR1 and CDR2 (germline): MNHNS, SASEGT. The CDR3 sequence is 15 residues long. The CDR3 DNA sequence: TGTGCCAGCAGTGAAGCAAGCGGTGCCTACAATGAGCAGTTCTTC. Encoded protein: CASSEASGAYNEQFF.

This clone was picked up a small number of times. The genes are TRBV7-2 and TRBJ1-2; maybe TRBD1 (5 bases). Germline CDR1 SGHTA, CDR2 FQGNSA. CDR3 size: 13 residues. Trimming cost V 5 bases and J 2 bases, with 9 bases left between them. In DNA form, the CDR3 reads TGTGCCAGCAGCCCGGACACGAACTATGGCTACACCTTC. Its translation: CASSPDTNYGYTF.

The rearrangement uses TRBV5-6 and TRBJ2-3; either TRBD1 or TRBD2 may fit D (5 bases each). Germline values: CDR1 SGHDT, CDR2 YYEEEE. This CDR3 is 15 amino acids long. V lost 2 bases, J lost 4 bases, and 14 bases lay in between. CDR3 sequence (DNA): TGTGCCAGCAGCTTTCGGGGTGGGGCCCCAGATACGCAGTATTTT. Translated: CASSFRGGAPDTQYF.

The genes are TRBV7-9 and TRBJ2-7; D remains unclear. Germline values: CDR1 SEHNR, CDR2 FQNEAQ (reference sequence). The CDR3 has 13 amino acids. Trimming stripped 1 base from V and 3 bases from J, with 7 bases between. The CDR3 sequence is CASSLDQVYEQYF. CDR3 nucleotides: TGTGCCAGCAGCTTAGACCAAGTCTACGAGCAGTACTTC.

CDR3 region: CASSSQGANEKLFF. The CDR3 coding sequence is TGTGCCAGCAGCTCGCAGGGGGCTAATGAAAAACTGTTTTTT. V and J are TRBV5-4 and TRBJ1-4; TRBD1 matches at 7 bases. The germline V gene encodes CDR1 SGHNT and CDR2 YYREEE (reference sequence). J lost 3 bases, V lost 3 bases, and 2 bases had no gene match. CDR3 length equals 14 residues.

The V gene is TRBV5-1, the J gene TRBJ2-7; D is possibly TRBD2 (6 bases). With 4 bases removed from V and 1 base from J, the gap between germline ends came to 9 bases. Germline assignment: CDR1 SGHRS and CDR2 YFSETQ. The CDR3 runs 13 residues. The CDR3 sequence: CASSPGDSYEQYF. The CDR3 bases are TGCGCCAGCAGCCCGGGGGATTCCTACGAGCAGTACTTC.